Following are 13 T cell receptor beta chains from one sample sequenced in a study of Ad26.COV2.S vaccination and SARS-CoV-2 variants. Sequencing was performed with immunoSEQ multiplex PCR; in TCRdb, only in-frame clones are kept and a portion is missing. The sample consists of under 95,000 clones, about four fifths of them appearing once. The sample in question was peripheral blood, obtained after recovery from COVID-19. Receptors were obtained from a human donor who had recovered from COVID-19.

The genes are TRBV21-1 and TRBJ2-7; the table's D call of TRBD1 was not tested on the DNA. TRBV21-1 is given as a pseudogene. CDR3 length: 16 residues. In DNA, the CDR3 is TGTGCCAGCATTGAGACAGGGGAAATTTACTACTACGAGCAGTACTTC. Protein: CASIETGEIYYYEQYF.

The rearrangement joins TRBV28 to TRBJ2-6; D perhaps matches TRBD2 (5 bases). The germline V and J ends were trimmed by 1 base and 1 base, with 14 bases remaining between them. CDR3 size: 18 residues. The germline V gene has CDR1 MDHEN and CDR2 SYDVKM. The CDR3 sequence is CASSLYGVGVSGANVLTF. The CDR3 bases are TGTGCCAGCAGTTTATACGGGGTTGGAGTTTCTGGGGCCAACGTCCTGACTTTC.

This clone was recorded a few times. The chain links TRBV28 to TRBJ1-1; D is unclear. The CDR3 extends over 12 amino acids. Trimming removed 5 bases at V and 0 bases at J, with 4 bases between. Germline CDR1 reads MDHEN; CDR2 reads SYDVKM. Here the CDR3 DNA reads TGTGCCAGCAGTCAGATGAACACTGAAGCTTTCTTT. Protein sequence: CASSQMNTEAFF.

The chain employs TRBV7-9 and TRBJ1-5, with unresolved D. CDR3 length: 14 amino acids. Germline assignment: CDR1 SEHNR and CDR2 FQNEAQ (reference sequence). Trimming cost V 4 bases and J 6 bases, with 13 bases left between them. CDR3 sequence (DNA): TGTGCCAGCAGCTCCATGGCCGACGCTCAGCCCCAGCATTTT. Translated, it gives CASSSMADAQPQHF.

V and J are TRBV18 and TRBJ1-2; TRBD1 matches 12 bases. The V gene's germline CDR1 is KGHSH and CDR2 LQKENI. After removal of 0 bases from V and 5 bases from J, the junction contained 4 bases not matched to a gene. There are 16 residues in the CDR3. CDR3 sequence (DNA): TGTGCCAGCTCACCACCCCCGGGACAGGGGGCGTATGGCTACACCTTC. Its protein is CASSPPPGQGAYGYTF.

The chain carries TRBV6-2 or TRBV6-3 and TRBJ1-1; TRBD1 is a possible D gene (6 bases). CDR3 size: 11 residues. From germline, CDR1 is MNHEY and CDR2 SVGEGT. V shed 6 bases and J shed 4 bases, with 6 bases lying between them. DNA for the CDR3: TGTGCCAGCAGCAGGGGCACTGAAGCTTTCTTT. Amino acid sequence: CASSRGTEAFF.

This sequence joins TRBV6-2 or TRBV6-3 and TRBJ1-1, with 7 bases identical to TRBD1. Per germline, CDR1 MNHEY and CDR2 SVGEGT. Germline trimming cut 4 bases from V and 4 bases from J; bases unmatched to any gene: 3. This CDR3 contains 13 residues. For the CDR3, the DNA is TGTGCCAGCAGTTCGACAGGGTTCACTGAAGCTTTCTTT. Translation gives CASSSTGFTEAFF.

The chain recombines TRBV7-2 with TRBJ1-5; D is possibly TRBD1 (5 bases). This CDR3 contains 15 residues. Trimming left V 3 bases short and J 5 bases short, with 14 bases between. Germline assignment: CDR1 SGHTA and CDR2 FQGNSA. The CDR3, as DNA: TGTGCCAGCAGCTTGGCGGGGGGACCCTATCAGCCCCAGCATTTT. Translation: CASSLAGGPYQPQHF. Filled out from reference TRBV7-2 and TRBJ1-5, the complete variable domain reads GAGVSQSPSNKVTEKGKDVELRCDPISGHTALYWYRQSLGQGLEFLIYFQGNSAPDKSGLPSDRFSAERTGGSVSTLTIQRTQQEDSAVYLCASSLAGGPYQPQHFGDGTRLSIL.

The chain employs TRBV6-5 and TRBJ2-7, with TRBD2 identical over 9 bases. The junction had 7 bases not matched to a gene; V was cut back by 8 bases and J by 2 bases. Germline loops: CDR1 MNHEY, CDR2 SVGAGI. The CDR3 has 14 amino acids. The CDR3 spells CASYGTSLPYEQYF. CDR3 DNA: TGTGCCAGCTACGGGACTAGCCTCCCCTACGAGCAGTACTTC.

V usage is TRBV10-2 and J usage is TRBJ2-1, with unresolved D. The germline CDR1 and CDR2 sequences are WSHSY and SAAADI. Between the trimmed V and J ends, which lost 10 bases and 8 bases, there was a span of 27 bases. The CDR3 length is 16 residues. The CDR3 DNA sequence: TGCGCCACCCAAGGCGGAGACTCCCACCCCGTCCATGAGCAGTTCTTC. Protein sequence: CATQGGDSHPVHEQFF.

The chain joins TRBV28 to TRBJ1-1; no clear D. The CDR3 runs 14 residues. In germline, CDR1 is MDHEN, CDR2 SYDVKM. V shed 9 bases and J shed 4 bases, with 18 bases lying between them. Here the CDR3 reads CARSQATRGTEAFF. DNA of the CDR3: TGTGCCAGAAGTCAAGCAACTCGGGGCACTGAAGCTTTCTTT.

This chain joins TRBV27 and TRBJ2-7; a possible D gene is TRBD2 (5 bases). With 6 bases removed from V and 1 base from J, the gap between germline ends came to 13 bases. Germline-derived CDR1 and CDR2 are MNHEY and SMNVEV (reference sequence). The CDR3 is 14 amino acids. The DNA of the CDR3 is TGTGCCAGCAGCCCGGCCCGGGGATCCTACGAGCAGTACTTC. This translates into CASSPARGSYEQYF.

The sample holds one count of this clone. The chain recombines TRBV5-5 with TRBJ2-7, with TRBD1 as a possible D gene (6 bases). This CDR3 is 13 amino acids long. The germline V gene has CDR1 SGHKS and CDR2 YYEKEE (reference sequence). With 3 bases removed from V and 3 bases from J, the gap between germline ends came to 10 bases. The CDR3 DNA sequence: TGTGCCAGCAGCTACACAGGGAGCTACGAGCAGTACTTC. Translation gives CASSYTGSYEQYF.